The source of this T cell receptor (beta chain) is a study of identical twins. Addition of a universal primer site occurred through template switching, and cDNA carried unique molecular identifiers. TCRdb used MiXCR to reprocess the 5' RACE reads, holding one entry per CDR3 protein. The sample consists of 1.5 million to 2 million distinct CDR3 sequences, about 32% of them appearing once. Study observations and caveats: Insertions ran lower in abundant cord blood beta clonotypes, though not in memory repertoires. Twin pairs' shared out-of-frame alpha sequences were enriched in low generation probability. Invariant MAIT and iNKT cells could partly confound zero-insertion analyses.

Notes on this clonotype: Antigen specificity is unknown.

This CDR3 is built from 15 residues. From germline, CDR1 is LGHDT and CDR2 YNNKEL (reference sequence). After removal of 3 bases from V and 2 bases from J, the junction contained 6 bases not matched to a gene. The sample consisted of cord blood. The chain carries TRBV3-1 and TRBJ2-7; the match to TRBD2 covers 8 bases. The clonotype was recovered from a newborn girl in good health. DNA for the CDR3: TGTGCCAGCAGCCATGGACTAGCTGAAACCTACGAGCAGTACTTC. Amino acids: CASSHGLAETYEQYF.